These 22 T cell receptor beta chains originate from one sample sequenced in a study of glioma-infiltrating T cells after dendritic cell vaccination. Time point noted: after dendritic cell vaccination, including at tumor progression/relapse. Sequenced by immunoSEQ multiplex PCR; TCRdb stores in-frame clones only, minus some. The repertoire holds tens of thousands of clones, with about four fifths as singletons. Here the sequenced sample was blood, taken after dendritic cell vaccination. Receptors were obtained from a human donor with glioblastoma.

The V and J genes are TRBV5-5 and TRBJ1-2; TRBD1 might be the D (5 bases). The CDR3 contains 13 residues. V lost 4 bases and J 3 bases, leaving 10 bases between the germline ends. CDR1 and CDR2 from the germline V gene are SGHKS and YYEKEE (reference sequence). This CDR3 reads CASSPQGDYGYTF. The CDR3 DNA reads TGTGCCAGCAGCCCGCAGGGTGACTATGGCTACACCTTC.

Only one count was recorded for this clone. The chain joins TRBV10-1 to TRBJ1-2; no definite D call. Germline CDR1 WNHNN, CDR2 SYGVQD (reference sequence). The CDR3 loop spans 13 amino acids. Trimming stripped 8 bases from V and 1 base from J, with 11 bases between. CDR3 region: CASGGILNYGYTF. CDR3 coding DNA: TGCGCCAGCGGAGGAATTCTTAACTATGGCTACACCTTC.

The chain employs TRBV7-6 and TRBJ2-3; 8 bases are shared with TRBD1. Germline CDR1 is SGHVS and CDR2 is FNYEAQ. This CDR3 has 16 residues. The trim removed 4 bases at V and 3 bases at J, leaving 9 bases unmatched. CDR3 DNA: TGTGCCAGCAGCTCCAGCTCTCAGGGGGCGACAGATACGCAGTATTTT. Its protein product is CASSSSSQGATDTQYF.

The chain couples TRBV5-8 to TRBJ2-5, with a tentative D call TRBD2 (5 bases). This CDR3 has 16 residues. Trimming took off 0 bases at V and 5 bases at J, with 17 bases between the two ends. Germline-derived CDR1 and CDR2 are SGHTS and YDEGEE. The CDR3 region is CASSLAGKGGGETQYF. Here the CDR3 DNA reads TGTGCCAGCAGCTTGGCGGGTAAAGGCGGAGGCGAGACCCAGTACTTC.

Only a few counts were recorded for this clone. The rearrangement joins TRBV10-3 to TRBJ2-2; D possibly corresponds to TRBD1 (5 bases). Looked up from germline, CDR1 is ENHRY and CDR2 is SYGVKD. Trimming removed 9 bases from V and 0 bases from J, with 8 bases in between. CDR3 size: 13 residues. The CDR3 is CAIKTANTGELFF. DNA of the CDR3: TGTGCCATTAAGACAGCGAACACCGGGGAGCTGTTTTTT.

This clone was counted only a few times. This chain uses TRBV6-1 with TRBJ1-3; D might be TRBD1 (5 bases). Trimming removed 6 bases from V and 6 bases from J, with 15 bases in between. This CDR3 has 14 residues. Per the germline V gene, CDR1 is MNHNS and CDR2 is SASEGT. As DNA, the CDR3 is TGTGCCAGCAGCGTCGGGAGGGACGAAAACACCATATATTTT. It codes for CASSVGRDENTIYF.

The rearrangement uses TRBV29-1 and TRBJ2-7; the match to TRBD1 covers 11 bases. The CDR3 has 15 amino acids. From germline, CDR1 is SQVTM and CDR2 ANQGSEA. V shed 5 bases and J 3 bases; nucleotides not matched to a gene: 9. The chain's CDR3 is CSVTHAGQGDYEQYF. CDR3 nucleotide sequence: TGCAGCGTTACCCACGCGGGACAGGGGGACTACGAGCAGTACTTC.

V usage is TRBV7-9 and J usage is TRBJ1-6; D not certain. This CDR3 spans 16 amino acids. CDR1 and CDR2 from the germline V gene are SEHNR and FQNEAQ (reference sequence). Trimming took 5 bases from V and 2 from J, leaving 13 bases between them. The CDR3 DNA is TGTGCCAGCAGCCCCCAAAACTTACCCTATAATTCACCCCTCCACTTT. Translation: CASSPQNLPYNSPLHF. The complete variable domain, with remaining parts taken from reference TRBV7-9 and TRBJ1-6, reads DTGVSQNPRHKITKRGQNVTFRCDPISEHNRLYWYRQTLGQGPEFLTYFQNEAQLEKSRLLSDRFSAERPKGSFSTLEIQRTEQGDSAMYLCASSPQNLPYNSPLHFGNGTRLTVT.

This clone turned up a few times. The rearrangement joins TRBV25-1 to TRBJ2-1; 8 positions match TRBD1. CDR1 is MGHDK, CDR2 SYGVNS, per germline. J lost 12 bases, V lost 7 bases, and 8 bases had no gene match. This CDR3 region has 12 residues. The CDR3 loop reads CASTLTGTGQFF. The CDR3 coding sequence is TGTGCCAGCACGCTTACCGGGACAGGGCAGTTCTTC.

This rearrangement joins TRBV7-9 to TRBJ1-1, with D possibly TRBD1 on 6 matching bases. Germline lookup yields CDR1 SEHNR and CDR2 FQNEAQ (reference sequence). The CDR3 is 15 residues long. The V and J ends lost 1 base and 5 bases respectively, with 14 bases between them. The CDR3: CASSLDGGRGTEAFF. The CDR3 DNA reads TGTGCCAGCAGCTTAGACGGGGGGCGAGGAACTGAAGCTTTCTTT.

The V and J genes are TRBV29-1 and TRBJ1-1; D ambiguous. Germline V gene sequence: CDR1 SQVTM, CDR2 ANQGSEA. The CDR3 runs to 14 residues. Trimming took 7 bases from V and 1 from J, leaving 16 bases between them. In DNA form, the CDR3 reads TGCAGCGCCAAACTACCGGGAGAGAACACTGAAGCTTTCTTT. It encodes CSAKLPGENTEAFF.

The chain combines TRBV5-1 with TRBJ2-7, with D hard to call. The CDR3 sequence is 13 residues long. V shed 1 base and J shed 6 bases, with 11 bases lying between them. Germline loops: CDR1 SGHRS, CDR2 YFSETQ. The CDR3, as DNA: TGCGCCAGCAGCTTGTCGTCGGGTCGCGAGCAGTACTTC. It codes for CASSLSSGREQYF.

The V and J genes are TRBV11-2 and TRBJ2-7, with no clear D. Germline CDR1 and CDR2: SGHAT and FQNNGV. Deletions cut 7 bases from V and 5 bases from J, with 9 bases between. The CDR3 has 11 amino acids. CDR3 bases: TGTGCCAGCACCCTCCACAACGAGCAGTACTTC. Amino acids: CASTLHNEQYF. The full variable domain, completed using reference TRBV11-2 and TRBJ2-7, is EAGVAQSPRYKIIEKRQSVAFWCNPISGHATLYWYQQILGQGPKLLIQFQNNGVVDDSQLPKDRFSAERLKGVDSTLKIQPAKLEDSAVYLCASTLHNEQYFGPGTRLTVT.

This clone was counted a few times. V gene TRBV4-3 combines with J gene TRBJ2-5; 9 bases map to TRBD1. The junction had 12 bases not matched to a gene; V was cut back by 2 bases and J by 5 bases. Germline CDR1 and CDR2: LGHNA and YSLEER. This CDR3 is built from 17 residues. The CDR3 DNA reads as TGCGCCAGCAGCCAAAATATGGAGGCAGGGACAGGGGAGACCCAGTACTTC. Its translation is CASSQNMEAGTGETQYF.

J is TRBJ1-5 and V is TRBV11-2, with 7 bases identical to TRBD1. V dropped 4 bases and J dropped 3; count of bases not matched to a gene: 9. There are 16 residues in the CDR3. The V gene's germline CDR1 is SGHAT and CDR2 FQNNGV. Written as DNA, the CDR3 is TGTGCCAGCAGCTCGGGACAGCCTTGGGACAATCAGCCCCAGCATTTT. It specifies CASSSGQPWDNQPQHF.

V usage is TRBV27 and J usage is TRBJ1-5; the match to TRBD1 covers 8 bases. This CDR3 is 14 amino acids long. Germline CDR1 is MNHEY and CDR2 is SMNVEV (reference sequence). J gave up 4 bases and V 6 bases, and 5 bases lay outside the gene matches. DNA for the CDR3: TGTGCCAGCAGCCGCGGGACAGGAAATCAGCCCCAGCATTTT. This gives the protein CASSRGTGNQPQHF.

This chain connects TRBV5-1 to TRBJ1-2; D perhaps matches TRBD1 (5 bases). This CDR3 has 13 residues. Germline V gives CDR1 SGHRS, CDR2 YFSETQ. V dropped 0 bases and J dropped 6 bases, with 9 bases sitting between them. CDR3 in amino acids: CASSLATDDGYTF. The CDR3 DNA sequence: TGCGCCAGCAGCTTGGCGACAGATGATGGCTACACCTTC.

The chain uses TRBV27 and TRBJ2-5; D unresolved. This CDR3 comprises 12 residues. Germline CDR1 and CDR2: MNHEY and SMNVEV (reference sequence). Trimming cost V 3 bases and J 5 bases, with 7 bases left between them. CDR3 loop: CASSFPGETQYF. In nucleotides, the CDR3 is TGTGCCAGCAGTTTCCCCGGGGAGACCCAGTACTTC.

The rearrangement links TRBV9 to TRBJ1-5, with TRBD1 as a possible D gene (5 bases). The CDR3 consists of 15 residues. Trimming removed 4 bases from V and 5 bases from J, with 16 bases in between. CDR1 and CDR2 (germline): SGDLS, YYNGEE. In DNA, the CDR3 is TGTGCCAGCAGCCTCGACCAGGGCCGGGATCAGCCCCAGCATTTT. Residues: CASSLDQGRDQPQHF.

This clone has just one count. This chain uses TRBV6-1 with TRBJ1-1; 10 bases match TRBD1. The CDR3 has 11 amino acids. Germline CDR1 is MNHNS and CDR2 is SASEGT. Unmatched junction bases numbered 3, after V lost 6 bases and J lost 11 bases. The CDR3 DNA follows: TGTGCCAGCAGGACAGGGGGCTTCGCTTTCTTT. Translation gives CASRTGGFAFF.

The chain joins TRBV11-2 to TRBJ2-2; TRBD2 aligns across 8 bases. V was clipped by 3 bases and J by 0 bases; unmatched bases: 3. The CDR3 is 16 residues long. Germline CDR1 SGHAT, CDR2 FQNNGV. This CDR3 reads CASSFRGGPNTGELFF. The CDR3 DNA follows: TGTGCCAGCAGCTTCCGCGGGGGGCCGAACACCGGGGAGCTGTTTTTT.

The chain recombines TRBV7-9 with TRBJ1-2, with 10 bases lining up with TRBD1. This CDR3 is 15 amino acids long. V dropped 5 bases and J dropped 4; count of bases not matched to a gene: 7. Germline CDR1 is SEHNR and CDR2 is FQNEAQ (reference sequence). The CDR3 region is CASSKSGQGFYGYTF. CDR3 bases: TGTGCCAGCAGCAAATCGGGACAGGGGTTCTATGGCTACACCTTC.